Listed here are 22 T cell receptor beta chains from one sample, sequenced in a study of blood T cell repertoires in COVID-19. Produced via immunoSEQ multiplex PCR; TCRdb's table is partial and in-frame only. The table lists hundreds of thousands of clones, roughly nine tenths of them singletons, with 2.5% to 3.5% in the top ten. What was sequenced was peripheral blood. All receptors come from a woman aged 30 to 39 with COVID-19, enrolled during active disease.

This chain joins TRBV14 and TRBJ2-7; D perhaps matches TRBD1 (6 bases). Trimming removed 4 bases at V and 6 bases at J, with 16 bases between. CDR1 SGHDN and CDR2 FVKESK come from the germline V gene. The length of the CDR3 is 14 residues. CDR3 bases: TGTGCCAGCAGCCCCTATGGGGGCCGGGGCGAGCAGTACGTC. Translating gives CASSPYGGRGEQYV.

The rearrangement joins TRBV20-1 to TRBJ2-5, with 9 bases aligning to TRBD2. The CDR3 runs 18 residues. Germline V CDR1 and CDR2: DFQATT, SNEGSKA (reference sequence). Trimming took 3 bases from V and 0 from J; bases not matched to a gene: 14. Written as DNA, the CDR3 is TGCAGTGCTAGTGAATCGGTCTGGAGCGGGGGGTACCAAGAGACCCAGTACTTC. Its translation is CSASESVWSGGYQETQYF.

The chain's CDR3 is CASSIRFGNTIYF. In DNA form, the CDR3 reads TGCGCCAGCAGTATTCGGTTCGGAAACACCATATATTTT. V and J are TRBV10-2 and TRBJ1-3; no reliable D call. The CDR3 is made up of 13 amino acids. The germline V gene has CDR1 WSHSY and CDR2 SAAADI. Trimming shortened V by 5 bases and J by 4 bases, and 9 bases separated the two germline ends.

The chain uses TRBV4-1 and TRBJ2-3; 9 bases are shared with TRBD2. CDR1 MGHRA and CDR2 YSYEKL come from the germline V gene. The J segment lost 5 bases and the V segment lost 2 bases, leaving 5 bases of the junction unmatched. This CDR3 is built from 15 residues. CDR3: CASSQISGSGDTQYF. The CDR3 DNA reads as TGCGCCAGCAGCCAAATTAGCGGGAGTGGAGATACGCAGTATTTT.

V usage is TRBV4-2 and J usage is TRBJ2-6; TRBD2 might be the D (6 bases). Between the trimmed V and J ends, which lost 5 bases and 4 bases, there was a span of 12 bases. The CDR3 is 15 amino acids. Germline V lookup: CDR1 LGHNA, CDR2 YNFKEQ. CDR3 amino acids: CASSTRGYGANVLTF. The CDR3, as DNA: TGTGCCAGCAGCACCCGGGGGTACGGGGCCAACGTCCTGACTTTC.

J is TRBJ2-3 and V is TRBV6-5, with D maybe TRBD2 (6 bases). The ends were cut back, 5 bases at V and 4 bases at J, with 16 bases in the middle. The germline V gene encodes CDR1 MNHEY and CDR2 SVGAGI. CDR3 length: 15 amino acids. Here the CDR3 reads CASSRNGRMSDTQYF. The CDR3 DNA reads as TGTGCCAGCAGTCGTAACGGGAGAATGTCAGATACGCAGTATTTT.

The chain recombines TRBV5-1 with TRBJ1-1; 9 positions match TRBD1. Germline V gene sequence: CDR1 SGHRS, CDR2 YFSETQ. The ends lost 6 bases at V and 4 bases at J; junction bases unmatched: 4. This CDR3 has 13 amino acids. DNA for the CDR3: TGCGCCAGCAAGAAGACAGGGGGCACTGAAGCTTTCTTT. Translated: CASKKTGGTEAFF. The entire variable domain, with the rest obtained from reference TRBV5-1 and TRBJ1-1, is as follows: KAGVTQTPRYLIKTRGQQVTLSCSPISGHRSVSWYQQTPGQGLQFLFEYFSETQRNKGNFPGRFSGRQFSNSRSEMNVSTLELGDSALYLCASKKTGGTEAFFGQGTRLTVV.

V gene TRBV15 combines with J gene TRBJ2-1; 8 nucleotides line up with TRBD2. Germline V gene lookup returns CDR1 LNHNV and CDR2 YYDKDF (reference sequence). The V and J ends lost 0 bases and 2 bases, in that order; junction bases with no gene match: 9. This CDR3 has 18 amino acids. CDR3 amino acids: CATSREEVLAVTYNEQFF. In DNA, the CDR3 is TGTGCCACCAGCAGAGAGGAGGTACTAGCGGTAACCTACAATGAGCAGTTCTTC.

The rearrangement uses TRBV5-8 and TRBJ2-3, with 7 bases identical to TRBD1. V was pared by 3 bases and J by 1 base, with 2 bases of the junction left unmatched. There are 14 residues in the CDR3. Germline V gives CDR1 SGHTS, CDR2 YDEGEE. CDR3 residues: CASSSGQGTDTQYF. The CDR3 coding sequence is TGTGCCAGCAGCTCAGGACAGGGCACAGATACGCAGTATTTT.

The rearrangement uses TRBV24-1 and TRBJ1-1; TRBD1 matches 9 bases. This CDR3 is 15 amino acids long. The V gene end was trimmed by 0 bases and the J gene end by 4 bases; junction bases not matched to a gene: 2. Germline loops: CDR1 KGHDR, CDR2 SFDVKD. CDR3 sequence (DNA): TGTGCCACCAGTGATTTGGGGACAGGGTGCACTGAAGCTTTCTTT. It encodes CATSDLGTGCTEAFF.

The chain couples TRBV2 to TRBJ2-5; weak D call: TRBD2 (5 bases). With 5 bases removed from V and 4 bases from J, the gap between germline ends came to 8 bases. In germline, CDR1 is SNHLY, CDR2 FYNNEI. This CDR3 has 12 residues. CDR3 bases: TGTGCCAGCAGTCGGGATGGAGAGACCCAGTACTTC. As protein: CASSRDGETQYF.

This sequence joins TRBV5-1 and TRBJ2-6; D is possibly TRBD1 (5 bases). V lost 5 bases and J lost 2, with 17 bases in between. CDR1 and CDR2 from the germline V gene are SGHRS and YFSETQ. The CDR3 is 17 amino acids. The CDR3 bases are TGCGCCAGCAGGGCCCTGGCAGGGTACGCTGGGGCCAACGTCCTGACTTTC. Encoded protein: CASRALAGYAGANVLTF.

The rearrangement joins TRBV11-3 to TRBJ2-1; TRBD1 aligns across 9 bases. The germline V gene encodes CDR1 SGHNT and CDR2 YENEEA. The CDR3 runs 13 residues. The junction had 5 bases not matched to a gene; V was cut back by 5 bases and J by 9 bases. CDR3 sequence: CASSPGTGSEQFF. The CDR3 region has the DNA TGTGCCAGCAGCCCCGGGACAGGGAGTGAGCAGTTCTTC.

CDR3 in amino acids: CASRGSSAGNWDEQFF. The CDR3 nucleotides read TGTGCCAGTAGGGGATCCTCAGCGGGAAATTGGGATGAGCAGTTCTTC. The chain combines TRBV19 with TRBJ2-1; TRBD2 matches 7 bases. There are 16 residues in the CDR3. The V gene's germline CDR1 is LNHDA and CDR2 SQIVND (reference sequence). J lost 8 bases, V lost 6 bases, and 16 bases had no gene match.

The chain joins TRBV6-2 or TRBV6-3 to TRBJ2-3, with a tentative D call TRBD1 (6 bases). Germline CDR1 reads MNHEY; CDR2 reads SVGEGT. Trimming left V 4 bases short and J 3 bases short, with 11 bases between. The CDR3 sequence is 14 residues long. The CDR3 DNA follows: TGTGCCAGCAGTTCCGGACAGAGGACAGATACGCAGTATTTT. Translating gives CASSSGQRTDTQYF.

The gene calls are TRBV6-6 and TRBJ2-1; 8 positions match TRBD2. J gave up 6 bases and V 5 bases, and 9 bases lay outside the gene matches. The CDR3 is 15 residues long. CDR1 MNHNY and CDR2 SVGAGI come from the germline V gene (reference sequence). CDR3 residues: CASSRSGRLGNEQFF. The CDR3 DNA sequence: TGTGCCAGCAGTCGAAGCGGGAGATTGGGCAATGAGCAGTTCTTC.

The CDR3 region has the DNA TGCGCCAGCAGCTTGGATGGACAGGGTTGGCAGCCCCAGCATTTT. Translation: CASSLDGQGWQPQHF. The rearrangement links TRBV5-1 to TRBJ1-5; 8 positions agree with TRBD1. V lost 0 bases and J lost 7; bases outside the gene matches: 6. The CDR3 loop spans 15 amino acids. Per the germline V gene, CDR1 is SGHRS and CDR2 is YFSETQ.

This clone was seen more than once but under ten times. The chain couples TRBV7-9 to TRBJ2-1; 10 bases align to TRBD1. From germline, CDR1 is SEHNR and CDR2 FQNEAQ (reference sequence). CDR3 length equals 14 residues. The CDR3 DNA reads TGTGCAGCCGAGGGACAGGGGTTTAGAGGTGAGCAGTTCTTC. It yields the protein CAAEGQGFRGEQFF.

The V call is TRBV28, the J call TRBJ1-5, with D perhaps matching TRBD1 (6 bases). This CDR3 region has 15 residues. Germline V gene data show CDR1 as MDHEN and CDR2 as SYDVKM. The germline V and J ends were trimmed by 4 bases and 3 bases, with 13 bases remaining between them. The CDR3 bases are TGTGCCAGCAGTTCGATACAGGGCTACAATCAGCCCCAGCATTTT. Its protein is CASSSIQGYNQPQHF. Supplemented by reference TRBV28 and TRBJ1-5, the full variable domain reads DVKVTQSSRYLVKRTGEKVFLECVQDMDHENMFWYRQDPGLGLRLIYFSYDVKMKEKGDIPEGYSVSREKKERFSLILESASTNQTSMYLCASSSIQGYNQPQHFGDGTRLSIL.

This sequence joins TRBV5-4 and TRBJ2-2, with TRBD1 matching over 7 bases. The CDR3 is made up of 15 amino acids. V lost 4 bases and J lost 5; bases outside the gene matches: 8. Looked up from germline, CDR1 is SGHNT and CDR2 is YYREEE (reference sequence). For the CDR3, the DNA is TGTGCCAGCAGCCGACCGGGACAGCTAACCGGGGAGCTGTTTTTT. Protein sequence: CASSRPGQLTGELFF.

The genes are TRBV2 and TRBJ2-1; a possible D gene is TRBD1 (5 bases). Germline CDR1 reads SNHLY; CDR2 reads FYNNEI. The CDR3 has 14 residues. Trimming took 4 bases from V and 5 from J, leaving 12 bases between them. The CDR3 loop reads CASSGDSLNNEQFF. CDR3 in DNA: TGTGCCAGCAGTGGCGACAGCCTAAACAATGAGCAGTTCTTC.

The CDR3 nucleotides read TGTGCCAGCAGGACCAGGACAGGGCCGGATGGCTACACCTTC. Translated, it gives CASRTRTGPDGYTF. V is TRBV27 and J is TRBJ1-2, with TRBD1 matching 8 bases. Trimming at V came to 6 bases and at J to 6 bases, leaving 9 bases not matched to a gene. The CDR3 has 14 residues. CDR1 MNHEY and CDR2 SMNVEV come from the germline V gene (reference sequence).